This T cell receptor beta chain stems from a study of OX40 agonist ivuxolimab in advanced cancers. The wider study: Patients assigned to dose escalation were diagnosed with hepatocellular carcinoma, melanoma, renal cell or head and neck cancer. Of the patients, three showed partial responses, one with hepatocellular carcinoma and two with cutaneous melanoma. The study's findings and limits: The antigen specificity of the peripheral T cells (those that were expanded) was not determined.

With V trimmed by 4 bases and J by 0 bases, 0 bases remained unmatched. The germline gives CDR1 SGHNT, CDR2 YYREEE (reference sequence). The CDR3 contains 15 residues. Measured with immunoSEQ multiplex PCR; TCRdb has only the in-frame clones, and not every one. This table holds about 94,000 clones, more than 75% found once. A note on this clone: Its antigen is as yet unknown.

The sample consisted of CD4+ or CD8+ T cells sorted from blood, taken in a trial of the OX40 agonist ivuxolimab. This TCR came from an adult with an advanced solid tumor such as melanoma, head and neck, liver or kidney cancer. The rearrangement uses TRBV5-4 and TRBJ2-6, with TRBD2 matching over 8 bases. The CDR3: CASSREGSGANVLTF. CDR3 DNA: TGTGCCAGCAGCCGGGAGGGCTCTGGGGCCAACGTCCTGACTTTC. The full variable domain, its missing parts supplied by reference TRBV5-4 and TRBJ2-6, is ETGVTQSPTHLIKTRGQQVTLRCSSQSGHNTVSWYQQALGQGPQFIFQYYREEENGRGNFPPRFSGLQFPNYSSELNVNALELDDSALYLCASSREGSGANVLTFGAGSRLTVL.